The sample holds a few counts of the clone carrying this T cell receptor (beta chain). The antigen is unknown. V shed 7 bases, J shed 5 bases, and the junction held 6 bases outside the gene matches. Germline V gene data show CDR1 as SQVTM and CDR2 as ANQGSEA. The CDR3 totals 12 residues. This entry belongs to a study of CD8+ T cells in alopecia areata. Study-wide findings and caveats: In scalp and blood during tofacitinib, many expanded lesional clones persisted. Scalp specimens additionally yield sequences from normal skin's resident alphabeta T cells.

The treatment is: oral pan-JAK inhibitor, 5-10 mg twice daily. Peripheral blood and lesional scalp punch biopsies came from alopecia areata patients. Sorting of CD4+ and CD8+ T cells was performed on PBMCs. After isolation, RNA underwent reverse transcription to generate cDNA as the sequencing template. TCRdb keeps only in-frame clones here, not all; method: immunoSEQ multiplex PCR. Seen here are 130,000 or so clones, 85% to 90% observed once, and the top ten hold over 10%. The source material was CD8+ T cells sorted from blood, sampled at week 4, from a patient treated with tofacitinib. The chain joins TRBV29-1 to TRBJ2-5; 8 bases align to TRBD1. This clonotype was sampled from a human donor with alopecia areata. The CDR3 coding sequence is TGCAGCGAGACAGGGGAAGGGGAGACCCAGTACTTC. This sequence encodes CSETGEGETQYF.